This T cell receptor (beta chain) appears in the sequencing data of a study of T cells in Graves' hyperthyroidism and ophthalmopathy (dated by TCRdb to the late 2010s). Some background on the complete study: Peripheral blood samples were taken at initial diagnosis, before any treatment was given. To identify distinguishing TCR V-J signatures, a discovery cohort of roughly 100 patients was used, comprising roughly 45 with Graves' ophthalmopathy and roughly 60 with stable Graves' hyperthyroidism. Whether ophthalmopathy could be predicted prospectively was tested in an independent validation cohort made up of roughly 19 hyperthyroidism patients plus 17 patients who later progressed to ophthalmopathy. The 100 discovery patients were randomly divided into training and test sets at a 7:3 ratio. In addition, the study compared T-cell repertoires in thyroid tissue and in blood from roughly six Graves' hyperthyroidism patients. After blood sampling, hyperthyroidism patients were treated with methimazole at a starting dose of 30 mg daily, and ophthalmopathy patients were treated with high-dose intravenous methylprednisolone. The paper reports TCR Vbeta CDR3 sequencing of fewer than 150 peripheral blood samples: around 45 ophthalmopathy, 70 to 85 hyperthyroidism and roughly 17 progressor patients.

What the authors observed across the whole study: In cross-validation, a model built on a 13 V-J signature told ophthalmopathy apart from stable hyperthyroidism with under 90% sensitivity and around 84% specificity, and in testing the same model reached 80%/75%. In validation, progression to ophthalmopathy was predicted by the model with 70.59% sensitivity and 72.22% specificity, a median of about 6 months before onset. No statistical method was used to set the sample size in advance, and investigators knew the group allocation. Most expanded thyroid clonotypes (frequency above 0.001) were also found in blood, which suggests that blood repertoires may mirror thyroid immune responses.

Spanning cysteine to phenylalanine, the CDR3 consists of 12 amino acids. Left in the record is the CDR3 DNA by itself, 36 bases read in frame from the first base. CDR1 and CDR2, looked up from the germline V gene, are MNHEY and SVGAGI. V and J are truncated by 0 bases and 7 bases respectively, leaving an intervening sequence of 4 bases. The TCR beta CDR3 regions were amplified from RNA transcripts. For the first round of RT-PCR on the TCR CDR3, the HTBI primer set was used together with the Qiagen OneStep RT-PCR kit. A second multiplex PCR round built the libraries, followed by size selection and purification. Sequencing of the libraries was done on an Illumina HiSeq2000 using paired-end 100 bp reads. On the authors' methods: SOAPnuke was used to process the raw data, throwing out any read that contained adapters or uncalled bases, had a mean Phred below 15, or lacked an exact constant-primer or identifier match. COPE v1.2.5 was used to merge high-quality paired reads, and clonotypes were defined as unique nucleotide sequences. MiTCR v1.1 was used to align clonotypes to the IMGT TRBV, TRBD and TRBJ reference segments. The analysis was restricted to V-J combinations with a frequency above 0.0001, which together covered around 99% of the repertoires. A TCS score was defined as the ratio between F50 (clonal expansion) and ExV (chaos), using BLOSUM62-based TCRdist between CDR3 peptides within each V-J. Welch's t-statistics and random forest reduced some 510 V-J features to 10 to 15, which were used in a naive Bayes classifier (R e1071). The public sequencing data were trimmed at Q25 with fastp and processed into clonotypes with MiXCR by TCRdb, which kept only in-frame beta chains. Every entry covers one CDR3 protein and lists the most common genes and DNA from its rows. The V and J calls shown here were made by TCRdb, not taken from the authors' results. This sample has fewer than 450,000 distinct CDR3 sequences in its table, and about a sixth of those were observed once. The ten largest clones take up around 35% of the sample.

The hyperthyroidism patients were between 18 and 65 years old and newly diagnosed, with a disease duration of less than 2 months. Exclusion was applied to patients with uncontrolled infections, other autoimmune diseases, pregnancy or lactation. Clinical symptoms, serum thyroxine and TRAb, thyroid ultrasound, and orbital computed tomography formed the basis for the diagnoses. Blood from progressor patients was drawn when they were first diagnosed with hyperthyroidism, before any ophthalmopathy symptoms appeared. Ficoll-Paque density gradient centrifugation was used to isolate PBMCs from around 10 ml of fresh peripheral blood. Patients classed as progressors first received a Graves' hyperthyroidism diagnosis and then went on to develop ophthalmopathy during follow-up. Total RNA was extracted with Trizol reagent, and quality was checked on an Agilent 2100 Bioanalyzer. The sample holds many counts of this clonotype. Its antigen is unknown. Per-base qualities were not stored, and no clone one base away is much larger.

This receptor was obtained from a woman in her twenties or thirties with Graves' hyperthyroidism that later progressed to Graves' ophthalmopathy. The chain was built from TRBV6-5 and TRBJ2-1; the D gene is unclear. Specimen: blood. The DNA reads as follows: TGTGCCAGCAGTTACTCGATGAATGAGCAGTTCTTC. Translated, this is CASSYSMNEQFF.